This TCR beta chain originates from a study of a mutant IDH1 vaccine in newly diagnosed glioma. The overall study: Therapy received beforehand was radiotherapy, temozolomide, or both, with most patients given both.

The germline V gene encodes CDR1 MNHNS and CDR2 SASEGT. This CDR3 has 13 amino acids. The V end was cut by 6 bases, the J end by 7 bases, with 12 bases between. Here immunoSEQ multiplex PCR was the method, and the copy in TCRdb shows in-frame clones only, minus some. The sample lists tens of thousands of clones; around 83% were seen once. As for time point: baseline, week 1 (first vaccination visit). Specified treatment: pre-vaccination baseline after standard-of-care therapy. The study enrolled donors with new WHO grade 3 or 4 IDH1-mutant, ATRX-lost astrocytomas. As for this clone: No antigen is known for it.

Study-wide results and caveats: Pseudoprogression seemed unrelated to changes in top peripheral T cell clonotypes.

The chain links TRBV6-1 to TRBJ2-2, with D perhaps TRBD1 or TRBD2 (5 bases each). This sample comprised peripheral blood mononuclear cells (PBMCs), obtained from a glioma patient treated with radiotherapy, temozolomide or both. The sequence was collected from a young woman with glioma. Some clones in this sample may be carry-over from other donors' samples. The CDR3 spells CASSYGGGGELFF. In nucleotides, the CDR3 is TGTGCCAGCAGCTATGGGGGTGGCGGGGAGCTGTTTTTT.